A selection of T cell receptor beta chains follows, all from one sample in a study of blood T cell repertoires in COVID-19. Produced via immunoSEQ multiplex PCR; TCRdb's table is partial and in-frame only. Of 150,000 or so clones in the sample, roughly 90% were seen once. Sequences were obtained from peripheral blood. The receptors originated from a man in his fifties or sixties with COVID-19, enrolled during active disease. Each CDR3 is given with its conserved first and last residue. A D gene is named only where the DNA matches it firmly. Clone size is shown for a subset of rows, as once, few, many or a class of expanded clone.

D gene,V gene,J gene,clone size,CDR3 protein,CDR3 DNA
TRBD1,TRBV12-5,TRBJ1-5,.,CASGLGTGDRAQHF,TGTGCTAGTGGTTTGGGGACAGGGGATCGGGCCCAGCATTTT
TRBD2,TRBV6-5,TRBJ2-3,.,CASSWTPGGDTQYF,TGTGCCAGCAGTTGGACCCCCGGGGGGGATACGCAGTATTTT
TRBD1,TRBV6-5,TRBJ1-6,.,CASSYSGTETSPLHF,TGTGCCAGCAGTTATTCCGGGACAGAGACTTCACCCCTCCACTTT
.,TRBV4-2,TRBJ1-1,.,CASSQSISTAEAFF,TGTGCCAGCAGCCAAAGTATCAGTACCGCTGAAGCTTTCTTT
TRBD1,TRBV4-2,TRBJ1-4,.,CASSHPPGQGVNEKLFF,TGTGCCAGCAGCCACCCTCCGGGACAGGGAGTTAATGAAAAACTGTTTTTT
.,TRBV5-1,TRBJ1-1,.,CASSSSRGNTEAFF,TGCGCCAGCAGCTCCTCCAGGGGTAACACTGAAGCTTTCTTT
TRBD2,TRBV7-2,TRBJ2-1,.,CASGLAGIPGQFF,TGTGCCAGCGGACTAGCGGGGATTCCGGGGCAGTTCTTC
.,TRBV20-1,TRBJ1-2,.,CSASRGYTF,TGCAGTGCTAGCAGGGGCTACACCTTC
.,TRBV7-9,TRBJ1-2,.,CASSSTGSRGYTF,TGTGCCAGCAGCAGTACAGGGTCCCGTGGCTACACCTTC
.,TRBV24-1,TRBJ2-3,.,CATSTTVYGTDTQYF,TGTGCCACCAGTACGACTGTATATGGCACAGATACGCAGTATTTT
TRBD1,TRBV24-1,TRBJ1-1,.,CATSYRGNTEAFF,TGTGCCACCAGTTACAGGGGGAACACTGAAGCTTTCTTT
.,TRBV9,TRBJ1-3,.,CASSVGSFSGNTIYF,TGTGCCAGCAGCGTCGGGTCTTTCTCTGGAAACACCATATATTTT
.,TRBV5-1,TRBJ1-1,once,CASSKQGRIMNTEAFF,TGCGCCAGCAGCAAGCAGGGGCGAATAATGAACACTGAAGCTTTCTTT
.,TRBV7-9,TRBJ1-4,.,CASSRFGAVEEKLFF,TGTGCCAGCAGCCGTTTTGGGGCGGTGGAAGAAAAACTGTTTTTT
.,TRBV9,TRBJ2-3,.,CASSVSWGRGTDTQYF,TGTGCCAGCAGCGTTAGCTGGGGCAGGGGTACAGATACGCAGTATTTT
TRBD1,TRBV30,TRBJ1-1,.,CAWSQGGLNTEAFF,TGTGCCTGGAGTCAAGGGGGCTTGAACACTGAAGCTTTCTTT
TRBD2,TRBV25-1,TRBJ2-3,.,CASSEPSGGITDTQYF,TGTGCCAGCAGTGAACCAAGCGGGGGGATCACAGATACGCAGTATTTT
.,TRBV28,TRBJ1-1,.,CASSFPPDTEAFF,TGTGCCAGCAGTTTTCCGCCGGACACTGAAGCTTTCTTT
.,TRBV12-3/TRBV12-4,TRBJ2-7,.,CASSSNLRDEQYF,TGTGCCAGCAGTTCTAACCTCAGGGACGAGCAGTACTTC
.,TRBV6-2/TRBV6-3,TRBJ1-2,.,CASSYLIGGGYTF,TGTGCCAGCAGTTATCTGATAGGCGGCGGCTACACCTTC
TRBD1,TRBV9,TRBJ2-2,.,CASSIQGSGGELFF,TGTGCCAGCAGCATACAGGGGAGTGGCGGGGAGCTGTTTTTT
TRBD1,TRBV5-4,TRBJ1-1,.,CASSFDRGWTEAFF,TGTGCCAGCAGCTTTGACAGGGGTTGGACTGAAGCTTTCTTT
TRBD2,TRBV5-1,TRBJ2-5,.,CASSPGTSGGPGEETQYF,TGCGCCAGCAGCCCCGGGACTAGCGGGGGACCTGGGGAGGAGACCCAGTACTTC
.,TRBV4-1,TRBJ1-4,.,CASSQVRSEKLFF,TGCGCCAGCAGCCAAGTTCGTAGTGAAAAACTGTTTTTT
.,TRBV20-1,TRBJ1-6,.,CSASLGASNSPLHF,TGCAGTGCAAGTCTGGGGGCGAGTAATTCACCCCTCCACTTT